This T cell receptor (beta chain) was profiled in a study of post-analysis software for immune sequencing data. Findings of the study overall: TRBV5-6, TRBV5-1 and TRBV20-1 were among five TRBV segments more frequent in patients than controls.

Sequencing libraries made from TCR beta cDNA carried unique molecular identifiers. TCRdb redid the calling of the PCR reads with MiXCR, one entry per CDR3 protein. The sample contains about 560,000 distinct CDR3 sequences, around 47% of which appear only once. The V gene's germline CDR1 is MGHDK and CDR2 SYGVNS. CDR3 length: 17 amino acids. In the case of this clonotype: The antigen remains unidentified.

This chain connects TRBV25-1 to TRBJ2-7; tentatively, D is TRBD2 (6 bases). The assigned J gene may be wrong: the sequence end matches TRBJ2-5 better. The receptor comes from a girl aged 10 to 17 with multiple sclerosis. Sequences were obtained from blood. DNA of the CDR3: TGTGCCAGCAGTGAAACTTGGAGCCGGGACCAGGGAGGGACCCAGTACTTC. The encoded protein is CASSETWSRDQGGTQYF.